The TCR beta chain under discussion was sequenced for a study of blood T cell repertoires in COVID-19. About the study: Acute and convalescent COVID-19 specimens originated in the United States, Italy and Spain. In each case, the material was cDNA or gDNA derived from T cells, B-cell-depleted T cells, or PBMCs.

Germline assignment: CDR1 SQVTM and CDR2 ANQGSEA. The ends were cut back, 4 bases at V and 5 bases at J, with 8 bases in the middle. The CDR3 runs 12 residues. Authors' methods: Reference gene primer amplification gave estimated nucleated cell counts. Repertoires were generated with immunoSEQ multiplex PCR, while TCRdb's copy carries only in-frame clones and drops some. D and trimming come from the DNA, and the V and J calls and clone size come from that table. There are about 300,000 clones in the sample; approximately 90% occur only once, and nearly 7% lies in the top ten. The chain joins TRBV29-1 to TRBJ2-2, with no clear D. The source of this sequence is a young woman with COVID-19, enrolled during active disease. The sample consisted of peripheral blood. DNA of the CDR3: TGCAGCGTTGTCCCCCGGACCGGGGAGCTGTTTTTT. Its protein is CSVVPRTGELFF.